This T cell receptor (beta chain) was sequenced for a study of blood T cell repertoires in COVID-19. Study context: COVID-19 samples, acute and convalescent, were from the United States, Italy and Spain.

It was during active infection that Seattle patients were enrolled and then longitudinally followed. Germline CDR1 reads SNHLY; CDR2 reads FYNNEI. There are 14 residues in the CDR3. After removal of 3 bases from V and 7 bases from J, the junction contained 5 bases not matched to a gene. The method was immunoSEQ multiplex PCR; TCRdb's version includes in-frame clones alone and lacks a portion of them. The table has approximately 210,000 clones, about 82% seen once. Sample: peripheral blood. The chain uses TRBV2 and TRBJ2-4, with 8 positions matching TRBD2. The sequence was collected from a man in his fifties or sixties with COVID-19, enrolled during active disease. As DNA, the CDR3 is TGTGCCAGCAGTGATGGGACTAGGAGGAACATTCAGTACTTC. This sequence encodes CASSDGTRRNIQYF. The whole variable domain, filled in from reference TRBV2 and TRBJ2-4, reads EPEVTQTPSHQVTQMGQEVILRCVPISNHLYFYWYRQILGQKVEFLVSFYNNEISEKSEIFDDQFSVERPDGSNFTLKIRSTKLEDSAMYFCASSDGTRRNIQYFGAGTRLSVL.